Presented here are 20 T cell receptor beta chains from one specimen sequenced in a study of blood T cell repertoires in COVID-19. TCRdb keeps only in-frame clones here, not all; method: immunoSEQ multiplex PCR. The table shows about 71,000 clones, with roughly 88% occurring only once. The sample taken for sequencing was peripheral blood. The receptors here all came from a man aged 30 to 39 with acute or convalescent COVID-19.

The gene calls are TRBV2 and TRBJ2-1; tentative D call: TRBD1 (6 bases). This CDR3 is built from 14 residues. Trimming stripped 4 bases from V and 5 bases from J, with 12 bases between. Germline V gene data show CDR1 as SNHLY and CDR2 as FYNNEI. The CDR3 bases are TGTGCCAGCAGTGCGGCCAGGGGCAACAATGAGCAGTTCTTC. Amino acid sequence: CASSAARGNNEQFF.

V and J are TRBV5-6 and TRBJ1-2; weak D call: TRBD1 (6 bases). V lost 3 bases to trimming and J lost 2 bases, with 17 bases between them. The CDR3 loop spans 16 amino acids. Germline assignment: CDR1 SGHDT and CDR2 YYEEEE. As DNA, the CDR3 is TGTGCCAGCAGCTCCTGGTTGGGGGCGCGGAACTATGGCTACACCTTC. It yields the protein CASSSWLGARNYGYTF.

The V call is TRBV4-1, the J call TRBJ1-5; D unclear. Germline V gene lookup returns CDR1 MGHRA and CDR2 YSYEKL. This CDR3 spans 14 amino acids. The V end was cut by 4 bases, the J end by 0 bases, with 7 bases between. CDR3: CASSPEYSNQPQHF. The CDR3 coding sequence is TGCGCCAGCAGCCCAGAATATAGCAATCAGCCCCAGCATTTT.

This chain connects TRBV5-4 to TRBJ1-2; 7 bases fit TRBD1. Germline trimming cut 3 bases from V and 1 base from J; bases unmatched to any gene: 6. Germline V CDR1 and CDR2: SGHNT, YYREEE (reference sequence). The CDR3 loop spans 15 amino acids. CDR3 sequence: CASSSKTGFNYGYTF. The CDR3 coding sequence is TGTGCCAGCAGCTCAAAGACAGGGTTTAACTATGGCTACACCTTC.

The chain carries TRBV3-1 (or the pseudogene TRBV3-2) and TRBJ2-3, with 7 bases lining up with TRBD2. The CDR3 covers 16 residues. From germline, CDR1 is LGHDT and CDR2 YNNKEL (reference sequence). Germline trimming cut 2 bases from V and 7 bases from J; bases unmatched to any gene: 12. The CDR3 sequence is CASSQMGGGNLHTQYF. Here the CDR3 DNA reads TGTGCCAGCAGCCAAATGGGGGGGGGAAACCTACATACGCAGTATTTT.

The chain employs TRBV19 and TRBJ2-7, with D maybe TRBD2 (6 bases). The CDR3 runs to 12 residues. Germline V gene lookup returns CDR1 LNHDA and CDR2 SQIVND (reference sequence). The germline V and J ends were trimmed by 3 bases and 6 bases, with 9 bases remaining between them. DNA of the CDR3: TGTGCCAGTAGTATCCCCGGGGGCGAGCAGTACTTC. The encoded protein is CASSIPGGEQYF.

The chain is built from TRBV7-2 and TRBJ1-6, with 9 positions matching TRBD1. Germline V gene data show CDR1 as SGHTA and CDR2 as FQGNSA. The CDR3 has 15 amino acids. Trimming at V came to 2 bases and at J to 7 bases, leaving 3 bases not matched to a gene. The CDR3 DNA reads as TGTGCCAGCAGCTTACTACAGGGGGCCAATTCACCCCTCCACTTT. It encodes CASSLLQGANSPLHF.

This CDR3 is CASSESGPASSYNEQFF. CDR3 DNA sequence: TGCGCCAGCAGCGAGAGCGGTCCCGCGAGCTCCTACAATGAGCAGTTCTTC. The chain links TRBV5-1 to TRBJ2-1; maybe TRBD2 (5 bases). Per germline, CDR1 SGHRS and CDR2 YFSETQ. V was shortened by 4 bases and J by 0 bases, with 17 bases between the two germline ends. There are 17 residues in the CDR3. The variable domain in full, completed from reference TRBV5-1 and TRBJ2-1, reads KAGVTQTPRYLIKTRGQQVTLSCSPISGHRSVSWYQQTPGQGLQFLFEYFSETQRNKGNFPGRFSGRQFSNSRSEMNVSTLELGDSALYLCASSESGPASSYNEQFFGPGTRLTVL.

The J gene is TRBJ2-1, the V gene TRBV10-3; 10 nucleotides match TRBD2. With V trimmed by 2 bases and J by 3 bases, 1 base remained unmatched. CDR3 length: 15 residues. In germline, CDR1 is ENHRY, CDR2 SYGVKD. The CDR3 DNA follows: TGTGCCATCAGTGAGCGGACTAGCGGCTACAATGAGCAGTTCTTC. Its translation: CAISERTSGYNEQFF.

The rearrangement uses TRBV27 and TRBJ2-3; D may be TRBD2 (6 bases). The CDR3 has 15 residues. Germline lookup yields CDR1 MNHEY and CDR2 SMNVEV (reference sequence). Trimming took 3 bases from V and 3 from J, leaving 13 bases between them. This CDR3 reads CASSFGGDGTDTQYF. The CDR3 DNA sequence: TGTGCCAGCAGTTTTGGAGGGGACGGTACAGATACGCAGTATTTT.

The chain joins TRBV7-2 to TRBJ2-7, with 8 bases lining up with TRBD2. The length of the CDR3 is 14 residues. Germline V gene lookup returns CDR1 SGHTA and CDR2 FQGNSA. V gave up 1 base and J gave up 6 bases; unmatched junction bases: 5. The DNA of the CDR3 is TGTGCCAGCAGCTTAGGCGGGGGGCTCGGCGAGCAGTACGTC. As protein: CASSLGGGLGEQYV.

V usage is TRBV7-2 and J usage is TRBJ1-2, with 7 bases fitting TRBD1. Germline CDR1 and CDR2: SGHTA and FQGNSA. This CDR3 spans 15 amino acids. Trimming cost V 5 bases and J 6 bases; bases outside gene matches: 12. The chain's CDR3 is CASSPTGRGLDGYTF. For the CDR3, the DNA is TGTGCCAGCAGCCCAACCGGGAGGGGGCTGGATGGCTACACCTTC.

The chain recombines TRBV19 with TRBJ2-5; 8 bases are a match to TRBD1. The CDR3 consists of 14 residues. V shed 5 bases and J 0 bases; nucleotides not matched to a gene: 2. The germline V gene has CDR1 LNHDA and CDR2 SQIVND (reference sequence). The CDR3 reads CASSADRDQETQYF. In DNA, the CDR3 is TGTGCCAGTAGTGCGGACAGGGACCAAGAGACCCAGTACTTC.

The chain has TRBV9 and TRBJ1-4; D may be TRBD1 (5 bases). The CDR3 runs 16 residues. V lost 3 bases and J lost 3, with 15 bases in between. CDR1 is SGDLS, CDR2 YYNGEE, per germline. As DNA, the CDR3 is TGTGCCAGCAGCGCCAAAAACAGGCTCTCTAATGAAAAACTGTTTTTT. It is translated as CASSAKNRLSNEKLFF.

The chain uses TRBV19 and TRBJ1-3; D possibly corresponds to TRBD1 (6 bases). The V end lost 5 bases, the J end lost 1 base, and 18 bases lay between the germline ends. Germline V gene lookup returns CDR1 LNHDA and CDR2 SQIVND (reference sequence). The CDR3 sequence is 17 residues long. This chain's CDR3 is CASSPLGGASSGNTIYF. For the CDR3, the DNA is TGTGCCAGTAGTCCACTGGGGGGGGCCTCTTCTGGAAACACCATATATTTT.

This clone has just one count. The chain uses TRBV25-1 and TRBJ2-7; TRBD1 agrees at 9 bases. Germline V gene lookup returns CDR1 MGHDK and CDR2 SYGVNS. The CDR3 extends over 14 amino acids. The ends lost 4 bases at V and 2 bases at J; junction bases unmatched: 3. As DNA, the CDR3 is TGTGCCAGCAGTGGCGGGACAGGGACCTACGAGCAGTACTTC. As protein: CASSGGTGTYEQYF.

V and J are TRBV7-2 and TRBJ1-6; D unresolved. Per the germline V gene, CDR1 is SGHTA and CDR2 is FQGNSA. Between the trimmed V and J ends, which lost 1 base and 7 bases, there was a span of 17 bases. The CDR3 spans 17 residues. The chain's CDR3 is CASSLDWVYRENSPLHF. The CDR3 bases are TGTGCCAGCAGCTTAGATTGGGTATATCGGGAAAATTCACCCCTCCACTTT.

The chain uses TRBV19 and TRBJ2-1, with 9 nucleotides matching TRBD2. This CDR3 contains 15 residues. Losses at the gene ends were 7 bases for V and 9 bases for J; bases not matched to a gene: 13. Germline lookup yields CDR1 LNHDA and CDR2 SQIVND (reference sequence). The CDR3 region is CASNSIAGVSREQFF. CDR3 nucleotide sequence: TGTGCCAGTAACTCCATAGCGGGAGTGTCCCGTGAGCAGTTCTTC.

This clone was observed a handful of times. The chain uses TRBV5-1 and TRBJ1-4; D remains ambiguous. The V and J ends lost 4 bases and 7 bases respectively, with 17 bases between them. Germline assignment: CDR1 SGHRS and CDR2 YFSETQ. The CDR3 extends over 15 amino acids. As DNA, the CDR3 is TGCGCCAGCAGCGTTTACGGAGGGAGAGGTGAAAAACTGTTTTTT. Protein: CASSVYGGRGEKLFF.

The V and J genes are TRBV7-9 and TRBJ2-3; 7 bases align to TRBD2. The length of the CDR3 is 15 residues. V lost 2 bases, J lost 2 bases, and 4 bases stayed unmatched. The germline V gene has CDR1 SEHNR and CDR2 FQNEAQ (reference sequence). The CDR3 spells CASSLRRENTDTQYF. Here the CDR3 DNA reads TGTGCCAGCAGCTTAAGGCGGGAGAACACAGATACGCAGTATTTT.